These T cell receptor beta chains were read from a single sample in a study of T cells in Graves' hyperthyroidism and ophthalmopathy. Each CDR3 protein is one row after TCRdb ran MiXCR on the multiplex PCR reads. The sample yields around 420,000 distinct CDR3 sequences, approximately 13% seen once. The sequenced sample consisted of blood. Every receptor here comes from a woman aged 18-35 years with Graves' hyperthyroidism. The CDR3 runs from the conserved cysteine through the conserved F or W. A D gene is named only where the DNA matches it firmly. Clone sizes are given selectively: once, few, many, or a class where the clone is expanded.

CDR3aa: CASSPSGGALHF
CDR3nt: TGCGCCAGCAGCCCTTCGGGGGGGGCCCTCCACTTT
d_gene: -
v_gene: TRBV5-1
abundance: -
j_gene: TRBJ1-6

CDR3aa: CASSFAGTGPGTGELFF
CDR3nt: TGTGCCAGCAGCTTTGCCGGGACAGGGCCGGGCACCGGGGAGCTGTTTTTT
d_gene: TRBD1
v_gene: TRBV7-3
abundance: -
j_gene: TRBJ2-2

CDR3aa: CASSRQGSVYGYTF
CDR3nt: TGTGCCAGCAGCCGTCAGGGGTCCGTCTATGGCTACACCTTC
d_gene: -
v_gene: TRBV7-9
abundance: many
j_gene: TRBJ1-2

CDR3aa: CASRGTADYGYTF
CDR3nt: TGTGCCAGCAGGGGGACAGCCGACTACGGCTACACCTTC
d_gene: TRBD1
v_gene: TRBV6-2/TRBV6-3
abundance: few
j_gene: TRBJ1-2

CDR3aa: CASSESNGGHEQYF
CDR3nt: TGCGCCAGCAGTGAGTCGAACGGGGGGCACGAGCAGTACTTC
d_gene: -
v_gene: TRBV10-1
abundance: -
j_gene: TRBJ2-7

CDR3aa: CASSQGLAGVIEQFF
CDR3nt: TGTGCCAGCAGCCAGGGACTAGCGGGAGTTATTGAGCAGTTCTTC
d_gene: TRBD2
v_gene: TRBV6-2/TRBV6-3
abundance: -
j_gene: TRBJ2-1

CDR3aa: CASSESKETQYF
CDR3nt: TGTGCCAGCAGTGAGTCGAAGGAGACCCAGTACTTC
d_gene: -
v_gene: TRBV27
abundance: -
j_gene: TRBJ2-5

CDR3aa: CASSLFALNSYNEQFF
CDR3nt: TGTGCCAGCAGCCTATTCGCGTTAAACTCCTACAATGAGCAGTTCTTC
d_gene: -
v_gene: TRBV7-2
abundance: -
j_gene: TRBJ2-1

CDR3aa: CASSPTPSEKLFF
CDR3nt: TGTGCCAGCAGCCCTACTCCCAGTGAAAAACTGTTTTTT
d_gene: -
v_gene: TRBV7-6
abundance: -
j_gene: TRBJ1-4

CDR3aa: CASSLTGTGTTPLHF
CDR3nt: TGTGCCAGCAGTCTTACCGGGACAGGGACGACACCCCTCCACTTT
d_gene: TRBD1
v_gene: TRBV7-9
abundance: -
j_gene: TRBJ1-6

CDR3aa: CSASLGRAYGYTF
CDR3nt: TGCAGTGCTAGTTTGGGCAGGGCCTATGGCTACACCTTC
d_gene: -
v_gene: TRBV20-1
abundance: few
j_gene: TRBJ1-2

CDR3aa: CSARSGGSAYNEQFF
CDR3nt: TGCAGTGCTAGATCCGGCGGGAGTGCCTACAATGAGCAGTTCTTC
d_gene: TRBD2
v_gene: TRBV20-1
abundance: many
j_gene: TRBJ2-1

CDR3aa: CASRTREDTEAFF
CDR3nt: TGTGCCAGCAGAACCAGGGAGGACACTGAAGCTTTCTTT
d_gene: -
v_gene: TRBV6-1
abundance: many
j_gene: TRBJ1-1

CDR3aa: CASSEEWTGLKGYTF
CDR3nt: TGTGCCAGCAGTGAAGAGTGGACAGGGCTAAAGGGCTACACCTTC
d_gene: TRBD1
v_gene: TRBV6-1
abundance: few
j_gene: TRBJ1-2

CDR3aa: CASSQFHEQFF
CDR3nt: TGTGCCAGCAGCCAATTTCATGAGCAGTTCTTC
d_gene: -
v_gene: TRBV14
abundance: few
j_gene: TRBJ2-1

CDR3aa: CASSGLGAITGELFF
CDR3nt: TGTGCCAGCAGTGGACTGGGAGCTATTACCGGGGAGCTGTTTTTT
d_gene: -
v_gene: TRBV2
abundance: few
j_gene: TRBJ2-2